The clone carrying this TCR beta chain occurred a few times. Its antigen remains unidentified. The sample's time point: persistent/refractory GD, antithyroid drugs over 5 years with positive TRAb. The TCR library used RNA extracted from PBMCs. Patient provenance is recorded as an endocrinology department in Xi'an, China. From each patient, nine milliliters of peripheral blood was drawn and collected into an EDTA anticoagulant tube. With iRepertoire HTBI primers and Arm-PCR of CDR3 regions, TCR beta libraries were built. TCRdb re-called the multiplex PCR reads through MiXCR, storing one row per CDR3 protein. The table has about 310,000 distinct CDR3 sequences, 22% seen once. V was clipped by 2 bases and J by 6 bases; unmatched bases: 15. The CDR3 length is 17 residues. CDR1 and CDR2 (germline): SEHNR, FQNEAQ (reference sequence). This sample was included in a study of regulatory T cells in long-lasting Graves disease.

Study-level points and caveats: Investigators studied peripheral blood only, not thyroid tissue. TRBV28, TRBJ1-2 and TRBJ2-5 were favored in persistent disease.

This rearrangement joins TRBV7-9 to TRBJ2-7, with 8 bases matching TRBD2. This receptor was obtained from a female donor with Graves disease. Here the sequenced sample was peripheral blood mononuclear cells (PBMCs), taken when the disease was refractory, from a patient treated with antithyroid drugs. CDR3 in DNA: TGTGCCAGCAGCTTAACGGGGGGGGAGGGTCTTCGGAGCGAGCAGTACTTC. The encoded protein is CASSLTGGEGLRSEQYF.